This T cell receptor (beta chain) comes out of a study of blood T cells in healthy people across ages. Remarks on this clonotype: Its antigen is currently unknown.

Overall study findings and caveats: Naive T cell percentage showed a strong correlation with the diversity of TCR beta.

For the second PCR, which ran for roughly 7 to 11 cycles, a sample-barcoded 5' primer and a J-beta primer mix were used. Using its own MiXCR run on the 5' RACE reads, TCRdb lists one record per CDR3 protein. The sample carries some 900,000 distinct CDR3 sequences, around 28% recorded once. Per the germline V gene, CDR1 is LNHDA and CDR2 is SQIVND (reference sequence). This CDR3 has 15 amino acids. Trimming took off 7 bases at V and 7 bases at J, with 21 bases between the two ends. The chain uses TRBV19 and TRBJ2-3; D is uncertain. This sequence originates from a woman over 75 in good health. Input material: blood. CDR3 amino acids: CASTDGGYRKNTQYF. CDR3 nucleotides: TGTGCCAGTACCGACGGCGGCTACCGCAAGAATACGCAGTATTTT.